The source of this T cell receptor (beta chain) is a study of blood T cells in healthy people across ages. Primers used in a second PCR of about 6 to 12 cycles were a sample-barcoded 5' primer and a J-beta primer mix. TCRdb reanalysed the 5' RACE reads using MiXCR and keeps one entry per CDR3 protein. The sample lists about 1.6 million distinct CDR3 sequences, about 31% seen once, with roughly 12% in the top ten. This clonotype was seen a handful of times. The CDR3 is 12 amino acids. V was shortened by 1 base and J by 11 bases, with 10 bases between the two germline ends. The germline V gene encodes CDR1 KGHSH and CDR2 LQKENI.

The chain employs TRBV18 and TRBJ2-3, with unresolved D. The source of this sequence is a woman aged 30 to 39 in good health. The specimen sequenced was blood. The CDR3 region is CASSPRGYRQYF. The CDR3 nucleotides are TGTGCCAGCTCACCACGGGGATACAGGCAGTATTTT.